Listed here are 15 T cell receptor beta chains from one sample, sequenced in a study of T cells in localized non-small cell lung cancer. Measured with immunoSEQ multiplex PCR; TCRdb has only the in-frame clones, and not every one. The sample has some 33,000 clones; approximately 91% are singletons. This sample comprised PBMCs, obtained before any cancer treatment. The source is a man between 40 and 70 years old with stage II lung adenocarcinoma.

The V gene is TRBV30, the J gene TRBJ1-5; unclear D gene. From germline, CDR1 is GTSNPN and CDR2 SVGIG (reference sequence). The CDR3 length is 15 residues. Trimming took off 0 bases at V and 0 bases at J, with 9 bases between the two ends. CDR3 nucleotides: TGTGCCTGGAGTGTCGGCAGCTATAGCAATCAGCCCCAGCATTTT. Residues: CAWSVGSYSNQPQHF.

CDR3 nucleotide sequence: TGTGCCAGCAGCCCCAATCCCCGGGCAGATACGCAGTATTTT. Translating it yields CASSPNPRADTQYF. The rearrangement uses TRBV7-3 and TRBJ2-3; D is uncertain. Germline CDR1 reads SGHTA; CDR2 reads FQGTGA. V was cut by 5 bases and J by 4 bases, with 13 bases left in between. The CDR3 contains 14 residues.

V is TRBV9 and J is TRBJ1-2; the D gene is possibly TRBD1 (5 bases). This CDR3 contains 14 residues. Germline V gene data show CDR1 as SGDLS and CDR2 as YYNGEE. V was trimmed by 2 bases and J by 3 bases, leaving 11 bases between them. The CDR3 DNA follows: TGTGCCAGCAGCGTGGACCAGGGAGACTATGGCTACACCTTC. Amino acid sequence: CASSVDQGDYGYTF.

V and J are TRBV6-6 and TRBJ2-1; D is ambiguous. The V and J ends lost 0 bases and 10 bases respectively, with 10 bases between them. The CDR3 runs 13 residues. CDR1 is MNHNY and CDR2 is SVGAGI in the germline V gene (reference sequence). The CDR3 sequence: CASSYSLVNEQFF. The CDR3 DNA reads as TGTGCCAGCAGTTACTCTCTAGTGAACGAGCAGTTCTTC.

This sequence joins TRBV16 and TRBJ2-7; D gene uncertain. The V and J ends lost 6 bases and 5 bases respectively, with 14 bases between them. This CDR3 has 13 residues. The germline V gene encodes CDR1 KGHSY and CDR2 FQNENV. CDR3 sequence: CASSHLGIDEQYF. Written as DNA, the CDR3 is TGTGCCAGCAGTCACTTAGGAATCGACGAGCAGTACTTC. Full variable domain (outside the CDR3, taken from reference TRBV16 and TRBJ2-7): GEEVAQTPKHLVRGEGQKAKLYCAPIKGHSYVFWYQQVLKNEFKFLISFQNENVFDETGMPKERFSAKCLPNSPCSLEIQATKLEDSAVYFCASSHLGIDEQYFGPGTRLTVT.

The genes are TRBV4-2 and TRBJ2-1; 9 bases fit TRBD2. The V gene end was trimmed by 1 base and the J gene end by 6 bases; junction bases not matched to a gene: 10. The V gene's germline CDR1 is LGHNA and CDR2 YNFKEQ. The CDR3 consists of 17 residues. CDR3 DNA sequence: TGTGCCAGCAGCCAAGCGGCTAGCGGGGACCCTTTCAATGAGCAGTTCTTC. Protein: CASSQAASGDPFNEQFF.

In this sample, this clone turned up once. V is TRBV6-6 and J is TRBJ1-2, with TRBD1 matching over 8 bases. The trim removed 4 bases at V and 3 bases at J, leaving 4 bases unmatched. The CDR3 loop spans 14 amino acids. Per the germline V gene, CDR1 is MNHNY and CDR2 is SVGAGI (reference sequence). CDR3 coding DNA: TGTGCCAGCAGTTCCAGGACAGGGTACTATGGCTACACCTTC. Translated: CASSSRTGYYGYTF.

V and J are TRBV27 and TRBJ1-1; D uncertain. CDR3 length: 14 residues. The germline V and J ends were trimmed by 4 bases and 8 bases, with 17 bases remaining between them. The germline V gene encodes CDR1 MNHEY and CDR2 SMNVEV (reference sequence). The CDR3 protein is CASSSMTHASEAFF. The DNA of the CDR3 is TGTGCCAGCAGTTCCATGACTCATGCCTCCGAAGCTTTCTTT.

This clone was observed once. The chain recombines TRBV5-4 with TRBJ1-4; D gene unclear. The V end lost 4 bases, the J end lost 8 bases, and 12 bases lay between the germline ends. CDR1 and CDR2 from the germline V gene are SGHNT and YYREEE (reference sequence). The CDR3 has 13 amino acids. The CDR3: CASSRWGQEKLFF. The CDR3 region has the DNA TGTGCCAGCAGCCGCTGGGGTCAAGAAAAACTGTTTTTT. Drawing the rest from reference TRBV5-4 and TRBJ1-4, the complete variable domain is ETGVTQSPTHLIKTRGQQVTLRCSSQSGHNTVSWYQQALGQGPQFIFQYYREEENGRGNFPPRFSGLQFPNYSSELNVNALELDDSALYLCASSRWGQEKLFFGSGTQLSVL.

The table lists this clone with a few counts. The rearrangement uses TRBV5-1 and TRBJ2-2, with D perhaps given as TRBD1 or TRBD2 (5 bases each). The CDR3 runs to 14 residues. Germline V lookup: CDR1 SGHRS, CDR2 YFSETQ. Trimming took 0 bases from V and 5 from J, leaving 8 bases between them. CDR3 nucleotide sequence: TGCGCCAGCAGCTTGGCCGGGACGACCGGGGAGCTGTTTTTT. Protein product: CASSLAGTTGELFF. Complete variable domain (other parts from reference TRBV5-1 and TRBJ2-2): KAGVTQTPRYLIKTRGQQVTLSCSPISGHRSVSWYQQTPGQGLQFLFEYFSETQRNKGNFPGRFSGRQFSNSRSEMNVSTLELGDSALYLCASSLAGTTGELFFGEGSRLTVL.

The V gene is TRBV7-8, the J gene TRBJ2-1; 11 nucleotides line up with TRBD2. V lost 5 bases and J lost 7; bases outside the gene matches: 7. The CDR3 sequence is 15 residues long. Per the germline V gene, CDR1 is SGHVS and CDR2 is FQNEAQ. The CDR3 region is CASSPLAGGRNEQFF. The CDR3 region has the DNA TGTGCCAGCAGCCCCCTAGCGGGAGGCCGAAATGAGCAGTTCTTC.

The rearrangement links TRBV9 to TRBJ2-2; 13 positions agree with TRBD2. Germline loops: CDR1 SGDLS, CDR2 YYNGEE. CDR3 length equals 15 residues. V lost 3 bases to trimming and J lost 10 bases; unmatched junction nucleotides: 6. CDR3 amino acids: CASSAGLAGDKELFF. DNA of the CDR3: TGTGCCAGCAGCGCCGGACTAGCGGGGGATAAGGAGCTGTTTTTT.

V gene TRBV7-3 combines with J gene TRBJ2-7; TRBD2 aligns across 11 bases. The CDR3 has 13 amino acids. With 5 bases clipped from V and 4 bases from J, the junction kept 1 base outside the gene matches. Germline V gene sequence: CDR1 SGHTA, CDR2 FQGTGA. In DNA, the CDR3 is TGTGCCAGCAGCAGGACTAGCGGGTACGAGCAGTACTTC. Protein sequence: CASSRTSGYEQYF.

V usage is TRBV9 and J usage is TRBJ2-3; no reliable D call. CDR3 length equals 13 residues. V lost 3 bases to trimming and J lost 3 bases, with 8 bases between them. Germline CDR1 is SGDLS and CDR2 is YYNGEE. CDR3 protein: CASSALRTDTQYF. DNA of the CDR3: TGTGCCAGCAGCGCATTAAGGACAGATACGCAGTATTTT.

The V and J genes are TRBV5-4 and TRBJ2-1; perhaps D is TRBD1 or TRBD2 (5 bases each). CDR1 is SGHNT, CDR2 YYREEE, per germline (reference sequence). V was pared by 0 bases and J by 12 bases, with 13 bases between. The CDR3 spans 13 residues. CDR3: CASSLGGGTLQFF. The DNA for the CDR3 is TGTGCCAGCAGCTTGGGTGGTGGGACCCTGCAGTTCTTC.